The 13 T cell receptor beta chains below were found in one sample sequenced in a study of shared clonotypes between healthy human individuals (TCRdb year 2020). The library was produced with the immunoSEQ multiplex PCR assay. Held by TCRdb, this immuneACCESS table contains in-frame sequences only and omits some clones. Under half of the omission traces to an unresolved V gene where checked; the cause of the rest is unknown. Within this sample are about 960,000 clones, with less than 85% of them counted one time only. Around 1.5% of the sample is held by the ten biggest clonotypes. Sequenced sample: memory CD4+ T cells sorted from blood. The label giving this sample's cell subset or site can be read as: CD45RA-negative fraction. The receptors originated from a man aged 18 to 35 in good health.

This sequence joins TRBV29-1 and TRBJ2-1; D is possibly TRBD2 (5 bases). Deletions cut 4 bases from V and 7 bases from J, with 11 bases between. The length of the CDR3 is 12 residues. CDR1 and CDR2 (germline): SQVTM, ANQGSEA. DNA of the CDR3: TGCAGCGTTGTTCGGGGAATGAATGAGCAGTTCTTC. Translation gives CSVVRGMNEQFF.

The count of this clone is one. This rearrangement joins TRBV2 to TRBJ1-5; TRBD1 matches at 7 bases. Germline V lookup: CDR1 SNHLY, CDR2 FYNNEI. Unmatched junction bases numbered 9, after V lost 7 bases and J lost 3 bases. The CDR3 runs 15 residues. The CDR3 nucleotides read TGTGCCAGCAACCCGGACAGGTTAGACAATCAGCCCCAGCATTTT. It yields the protein CASNPDRLDNQPQHF.

The chain recombines TRBV7-8 with TRBJ1-6; the match to TRBD1 covers 7 bases. Germline CDR1 reads SGHVS; CDR2 reads FQNEAQ. This CDR3 is built from 15 residues. Losses at the gene ends were 5 bases for V and 9 bases for J; bases not matched to a gene: 10. CDR3 sequence reads: CASSKQTGLGSPLHF. In DNA form, the CDR3 reads TGTGCCAGCAGCAAGCAGACAGGGTTAGGTTCACCCCTCCACTTT.

The chain is built from TRBV7-2 and TRBJ2-7; 8 bases are shared with TRBD1. J gave up 3 bases and V 5 bases, and 9 bases lay outside the gene matches. Germline CDR1 reads SGHTA; CDR2 reads FQGNSA. The CDR3 runs 15 residues. The CDR3 sequence: CASSHDRGEIYEQYF. CDR3 sequence (DNA): TGTGCCAGCAGCCACGACAGGGGTGAAATCTACGAGCAGTACTTC. The variable domain in full, completed from reference TRBV7-2 and TRBJ2-7, reads GAGVSQSPSNKVTEKGKDVELRCDPISGHTALYWYRQSLGQGLEFLIYFQGNSAPDKSGLPSDRFSAERTGGSVSTLTIQRTQQEDSAVYLCASSHDRGEIYEQYFGPGTRLTVT.

Concerning this clone itself: Given a much more abundant clone one base away, this may be a read error. Other DNA sequences of this sample code for an identical CDR3. As DNA, the CDR3 is TGTGCCAGCAGCTTAGACTACGAGCAGTACTTC. This gives the protein CASSLDYEQYF. The chain recombines TRBV5-6 with TRBJ2-7; D ambiguous. Germline V gene sequence: CDR1 SGHDT, CDR2 YYEEEE. V was shortened by 2 bases and J by 3 bases, with 3 bases between the two germline ends. The CDR3 loop spans 11 amino acids.

This clone showed up just a few times. The gene calls are TRBV5-4 and TRBJ2-3; 11 positions match TRBD1. The CDR3 has 15 amino acids. Germline loops: CDR1 SGHNT, CDR2 YYREEE (reference sequence). V trimming: 3 bases; J trimming: 4 bases; junction bases outside the gene matches: 4. CDR3 amino acids: CASSSDRGLADTQYF. DNA of the CDR3: TGTGCCAGCAGCTCGGACAGGGGGCTGGCAGATACGCAGTATTTT.

In its sample, this clone was seen once. The rearrangement joins TRBV9 to TRBJ2-2; TRBD1 matches 7 bases. After removal of 4 bases from V and 7 bases from J, the junction contained 4 bases not matched to a gene. Looked up from germline, CDR1 is SGDLS and CDR2 is YYNGEE. The CDR3 is 13 residues long. CDR3: CASSQQGIGELFF. The CDR3 nucleotides are TGTGCCAGCAGCCAACAGGGGATCGGGGAGCTGTTTTTT. The whole variable domain, remainder taken from reference TRBV9 and TRBJ2-2, is DSGVTQTPKHLITATGQRVTLRCSPRSGDLSVYWYQQSLDQGLQFLIQYYNGEERAKGNILERFSAQQFPDLHSELNLSSLELGDSALYFCASSQQGIGELFFGEGSRLTVL.

V gene TRBV30 combines with J gene TRBJ2-4, with 8 bases that match TRBD1. After removal of 0 bases from V and 8 bases from J, the junction contained 15 bases not matched to a gene. The CDR3 covers 17 residues. Germline loops: CDR1 GTSNPN, CDR2 SVGIG (reference sequence). The CDR3 reads CAWSVLRPRGQRDIQYF. In nucleotides, the CDR3 is TGTGCCTGGAGTGTCCTCCGTCCCAGGGGGCAAAGGGACATTCAGTACTTC.

The V and J genes are TRBV28 and TRBJ1-4, with 7 bases matching TRBD1. CDR1 MDHEN and CDR2 SYDVKM come from the germline V gene. Unmatched junction bases numbered 10, after V lost 9 bases and J lost 3 bases. The CDR3 loop spans 15 amino acids. The DNA for the CDR3 is TGTGCCAGTACGACAGGGACAAGAGCTAATGAAAAACTGTTTTTT. The encoded protein is CASTTGTRANEKLFF.

The rearrangement uses TRBV27 and TRBJ2-4; D unclear. The CDR3 sequence is 13 residues long. CDR1 MNHEY and CDR2 SMNVEV come from the germline V gene (reference sequence). Between the trimmed V and J ends, which lost 6 bases and 4 bases, there was a span of 10 bases. CDR3 DNA sequence: TGTGCCAGCAGAGATTGGCGAAAAAACATTCAGTACTTC. It codes for CASRDWRKNIQYF.

The chain couples TRBV5-1 to TRBJ2-7; 7 bases agree with TRBD1. CDR1 SGHRS and CDR2 YFSETQ come from the germline V gene. The trim removed 4 bases at V and 4 bases at J, leaving 8 bases unmatched. This CDR3 has 14 amino acids. The CDR3 DNA sequence: TGCGCCAGCAGCCCTCCGGGACAGATATACGAGCAGTACTTC. Encoded protein: CASSPPGQIYEQYF.

The rearrangement links TRBV10-3 to TRBJ2-2, with unresolved D. The CDR3 runs to 15 residues. Germline CDR1 and CDR2: ENHRY and SYGVKD. Trimming cost V 0 bases and J 1 base, with 6 bases left between them. CDR3 nucleotide sequence: TGTGCCATCAGTGAGTCCCTGGAGAACACCGGGGAGCTGTTTTTT. Protein: CAISESLENTGELFF.

The rearrangement uses TRBV10-3 and TRBJ1-2; 8 positions match TRBD1. Germline trimming cut 6 bases from V and 4 bases from J; bases unmatched to any gene: 19. There are 18 residues in the CDR3. Germline assignment: CDR1 ENHRY and CDR2 SYGVKD. This CDR3 reads CAISGPGQGILDGYGYTF. The CDR3 nucleotides read TGTGCCATCAGCGGCCCAGGACAGGGTATCTTGGACGGCTATGGCTACACCTTC.